The 30 T cell receptor beta chains listed next were all sequenced from one sample in a study of T cells after yellow fever vaccination. In TCRdb, the 5' RACE reads were re-called with MiXCR into one record per CDR3 protein. The sample has approximately 330,000 distinct CDR3 sequences, roughly 4% seen once; the top ten hold around 24%. This material consisted of PBMCs, taken 5 days after the yellow fever booster vaccination. These receptors came from a man between 18 and 29 years old who received the YFV17D yellow fever vaccine.

This clonotype was detected a few times. The genes are TRBV9 and TRBJ2-1; 7 nucleotides match TRBD2. Germline CDR1 SGDLS, CDR2 YYNGEE. CDR3 length: 18 amino acids. V trimming: 4 bases; J trimming: 5 bases; junction bases outside the gene matches: 18. CDR3 protein: CASSPTTPVGGVNNEQFF. In nucleotides, the CDR3 is TGTGCCAGCAGCCCGACCACTCCCGTGGGGGGGGTGAACAATGAGCAGTTCTTC.

This clonotype was detected ten times or more. The V and J genes are TRBV5-1 and TRBJ2-2; 9 bases are a match to TRBD1. The CDR3 spans 15 residues. Germline V gene lookup returns CDR1 SGHRS and CDR2 YFSETQ. V was pared by 4 bases and J by 4 bases, with 5 bases of the junction left unmatched. CDR3 region: CASSPDRGITGELFF. The CDR3, as DNA: TGCGCCAGCAGCCCGGACAGGGGTATCACCGGGGAGCTGTTTTTT.

In its sample, this clonotype was seen many times. J is TRBJ1-1 and V is TRBV5-1; D may be TRBD1 (5 bases). Germline lookup yields CDR1 SGHRS and CDR2 YFSETQ. This CDR3 contains 15 residues. V lost 3 bases and J lost 3, with 15 bases in between. CDR3 coding DNA: TGCGCCAGCAGCTCGGGACCCCCACGGGACACTGAAGCTTTCTTT. This sequence encodes CASSSGPPRDTEAFF.

The chain uses TRBV7-3 and TRBJ2-6; no definite D call. This CDR3 is 14 amino acids long. Germline loops: CDR1 SGHTA, CDR2 FQGTGA. Trimming removed 6 bases from V and 8 bases from J, with 14 bases in between. Here the CDR3 reads CASRQSGGTNVLTF. CDR3 sequence (DNA): TGTGCCAGCAGGCAGAGTGGTGGAACCAACGTCCTGACTTTC.

The chain combines TRBV24-1 with TRBJ2-5; tentative D call: TRBD1 (6 bases). Between the trimmed V and J ends, which lost 2 bases and 0 bases, there was a span of 15 bases. Looked up from germline, CDR1 is KGHDR and CDR2 is SFDVKD. The CDR3 totals 17 residues. This CDR3 reads CATSDSQDSLYQETQYF. CDR3 nucleotide sequence: TGTGCCACCAGTGATTCTCAGGACAGCCTATACCAAGAGACCCAGTACTTC.

This clonotype was seen ten or more times. The rearrangement links TRBV27 to TRBJ1-1; D is ambiguous. CDR1 and CDR2 (germline): MNHEY, SMNVEV (reference sequence). This CDR3 has 13 residues. Trimming removed 8 bases from V and 1 base from J, with 11 bases in between. CDR3 residues: CASGLGENTEAFF. The CDR3 DNA sequence: TGTGCCAGCGGCCTCGGGGAGAACACTGAAGCTTTCTTT.

The J gene is TRBJ1-1, the V gene TRBV20-1, with no clear D. CDR3 size: 13 residues. Germline CDR1 and CDR2: DFQATT and SNEGSKA (reference sequence). The V and J ends lost 4 bases and 1 base respectively, with 10 bases between them. CDR3 amino acids: CSATTQRNTEAFF. The CDR3, as DNA: TGCAGTGCTACCACACAGCGGAACACTGAAGCTTTCTTT.

This clonotype showed up just a few times. This chain joins TRBV4-2 and TRBJ2-3; the D gene is possibly TRBD2 (5 bases). This CDR3 has 15 amino acids. Trimming removed 4 bases at V and 2 bases at J, with 13 bases between. The V gene's germline CDR1 is LGHNA and CDR2 YNFKEQ. The chain's CDR3 is CASSRGSYATDTQYF. Written as DNA, the CDR3 is TGTGCCAGCAGCCGTGGGAGCTACGCCACAGATACGCAGTATTTT.

This clonotype was counted many times. This chain links TRBV7-8 with TRBJ1-5; D possibly corresponds to TRBD1 (6 bases). V lost 1 base and J lost 9, with 13 bases in between. The CDR3 has 14 amino acids. The germline CDR1 and CDR2 sequences are SGHVS and FQNEAQ. The CDR3 coding sequence is TGTGCCAGCAGCTTAGTGGGGGGCCTTGGGCCCCAGCATTTT. This codes for CASSLVGGLGPQHF. The variable domain in full, completed from reference TRBV7-8 and TRBJ1-5, reads GAGVSQSPRYKVAKRGQDVALRCDPISGHVSLFWYQQALGQGPEFLTYFQNEAQLDKSGLPSDRFFAERPEGSVSTLKIQRTQQEDSAVYLCASSLVGGLGPQHFGDGTRLSIL.

The table lists this clonotype with many counts. The rearrangement uses TRBV29-1 and TRBJ2-5; D assignment may be TRBD1 or TRBD2 (6 bases each). Germline V CDR1 and CDR2: SQVTM, ANQGSEA. The CDR3 covers 17 residues. The V end was cut by 1 base, the J end by 4 bases, with 22 bases between. This CDR3 reads CSVEGSAGGGFRETQYF. The CDR3 DNA is TGCAGCGTTGAAGGCTCGGCCGGAGGGGGATTTCGAGAGACCCAGTACTTC. Drawing the rest from reference TRBV29-1 and TRBJ2-5, the complete variable domain is SAVISQKPSRDICQRGTSLTIQCQVDSQVTMMFWYRQQPGQSLTLIATANQGSEATYESGFVIDKFPISRPNLTFSTLTVSNMSPEDSSIYLCSVEGSAGGGFRETQYFGPGTRLLVL.

This clonotype was seen ten or more times. V usage is TRBV3-1 and J usage is TRBJ2-1; TRBD2 aligns across 7 bases. Germline CDR1 and CDR2: LGHDT and YNNKEL (reference sequence). CDR3 size: 15 residues. Germline trimming cut 3 bases from V and 2 bases from J; bases unmatched to any gene: 4. The CDR3 here is CASSHVLAPYNEQFF. In DNA form, the CDR3 reads TGTGCCAGCAGCCATGTACTAGCGCCCTACAATGAGCAGTTCTTC.

J is TRBJ2-5 and V is TRBV5-1; D may be TRBD1 (6 bases). CDR1 and CDR2 (germline): SGHRS, YFSETQ. Trimming shortened V by 1 base and J by 3 bases, and 13 bases separated the two germline ends. The CDR3 consists of 15 residues. CDR3 region: CASSLYRAREETQYF. CDR3 nucleotides: TGCGCCAGCAGCTTGTACAGGGCGAGGGAAGAGACCCAGTACTTC.

The table lists this clonotype with a few counts. V is TRBV7-2 and J is TRBJ2-3, with 9 bases identical to TRBD2. This CDR3 is built from 16 residues. J gave up 2 bases and V 4 bases, and 7 bases lay outside the gene matches. The germline V gene has CDR1 SGHTA and CDR2 FQGNSA. The CDR3 protein is CASSSYIAGATDTQYF. The CDR3, as DNA: TGTGCCAGCAGCTCCTACATAGCGGGGGCCACAGATACGCAGTATTTT.

In its sample, this clonotype was seen a few times. The chain employs TRBV5-6 and TRBJ1-4; the D is unclear. The CDR3 is 12 amino acids. V dropped 7 bases and J dropped 7 bases, with 11 bases sitting between them. CDR1 and CDR2 from the germline V gene are SGHDT and YYEEEE. CDR3 sequence: CASGRGAEKLFF. DNA for the CDR3: TGTGCCAGCGGCCGGGGAGCTGAAAAACTGTTTTTT.

This clonotype was counted only a few times. The chain recombines TRBV30 with TRBJ2-3, with 10 nucleotides matching TRBD2. The CDR3 length is 13 residues. V trimming: 3 bases; J trimming: 9 bases; junction bases outside the gene matches: 6. Germline V gives CDR1 GTSNPN, CDR2 SVGIG (reference sequence). The CDR3 reads CAWRSSGGETQYF. The DNA for the CDR3 is TGTGCCTGGAGATCTAGCGGGGGCGAGACGCAGTATTTT.

In its sample, this clonotype was seen many times. This chain joins TRBV20-1 and TRBJ2-1; 9 positions agree with TRBD2. Unmatched junction bases numbered 9, after V lost 0 bases and J lost 6 bases. The length of the CDR3 is 16 residues. Germline lookup yields CDR1 DFQATT and CDR2 SNEGSKA (reference sequence). The CDR3 spells CSARDLLAGRLNEQFF. CDR3 sequence (DNA): TGCAGTGCTAGAGATCTGCTAGCGGGGAGGCTCAATGAGCAGTTCTTC.

The chain recombines TRBV12-3 or TRBV12-4 with TRBJ2-2, with 7 bases fitting TRBD1. V lost 6 bases and J lost 2; bases outside the gene matches: 6. This CDR3 spans 15 amino acids. CDR3: CASRTRDRNTGELFF. In DNA form, the CDR3 reads TGTGCCAGCAGGACCCGGGACAGAAACACCGGGGAGCTGTTTTTT.

This chain joins TRBV4-1 and TRBJ1-5; no firm D call. This CDR3 contains 13 residues. V was clipped by 4 bases and J by 4 bases, with 8 bases between them. CDR1 is MGHRA, CDR2 YSYEKL, per germline. The CDR3 here is CASSRTPNQPQHF. Here the CDR3 DNA reads TGCGCCAGCAGCCGAACGCCGAATCAGCCCCAGCATTTT.

The rearrangement links TRBV7-2 to TRBJ2-5, with TRBD1 matching over 7 bases. Germline values: CDR1 SGHTA, CDR2 FQGNSA. J gave up 5 bases and V 4 bases, and 7 bases lay outside the gene matches. CDR3 length equals 14 residues. Here the CDR3 reads CASSSDRVGETQYF. In DNA, the CDR3 is TGTGCCAGCAGCTCTGACAGGGTTGGGGAGACCCAGTACTTC. Complete variable domain (other parts from reference TRBV7-2 and TRBJ2-5): GAGVSQSPSNKVTEKGKDVELRCDPISGHTALYWYRQSLGQGLEFLIYFQGNSAPDKSGLPSDRFSAERTGGSVSTLTIQRTQQEDSAVYLCASSSDRVGETQYFGPGTRLLVL.

The chain has TRBV19 and TRBJ1-1; TRBD1 might be the D (5 bases). CDR1 is LNHDA, CDR2 SQIVND, per germline (reference sequence). The CDR3 spans 13 residues. V lost 3 bases, J lost 7 bases, and 12 bases lay in between. CDR3 nucleotide sequence: TGTGCCAGTAGTATTTCAGGGTCCATTGAAGCTTTCTTT. It yields the protein CASSISGSIEAFF.

This clonotype was observed at least ten times. V usage is TRBV4-3 and J usage is TRBJ2-6; no reliable D call. Trimming removed 3 bases at V and 0 bases at J, with 6 bases between. The CDR3 loop spans 15 amino acids. Germline-derived CDR1 and CDR2 are LGHNA and YSLEER. As DNA, the CDR3 is TGCGCCAGCAGCCACAGGATCTCTGGGGCCAACGTCCTGACTTTC. Its translation is CASSHRISGANVLTF.

V usage is TRBV6-2 or TRBV6-3 and J usage is TRBJ2-2; 9 bases match TRBD1. The V and J ends lost 6 bases and 4 bases, in that order; junction bases with no gene match: 6. This CDR3 has 15 residues. Germline values: CDR1 MNHEY, CDR2 SVGEGT. The DNA of the CDR3 is TGTGCCAGCAGAAAGACAGGGGGAGGCACCGGGGAGCTGTTTTTT. The encoded protein is CASRKTGGGTGELFF.

V is TRBV6-5 and J is TRBJ2-1; D remains ambiguous. The V and J ends lost 6 bases and 5 bases respectively, with 17 bases between them. This CDR3 is built from 15 residues. CDR1 is MNHEY and CDR2 is SVGAGI in the germline V gene. This CDR3 is CASSPSWMENNEQFF. The DNA of the CDR3 is TGTGCCAGCAGCCCCAGTTGGATGGAAAACAATGAGCAGTTCTTC.

This chain links TRBV7-2 with TRBJ2-5, with D hard to call. V gave up 3 bases and J gave up 5 bases, with 10 bases separating them. Per germline, CDR1 SGHTA and CDR2 FQGNSA. This CDR3 contains 13 residues. The CDR3 DNA is TGTGCCAGCAGCTTGCAGGAGAGGGAGACCCAGTACTTC. Protein product: CASSLQERETQYF. The full variable domain, in which reference TRBV7-2 and TRBJ2-5 provide the parts outside the CDR3, is GAGVSQSPSNKVTEKGKDVELRCDPISGHTALYWYRQSLGQGLEFLIYFQGNSAPDKSGLPSDRFSAERTGGSVSTLTIQRTQQEDSAVYLCASSLQERETQYFGPGTRLLVL.

The genes are TRBV7-2 and TRBJ2-1; 8 bases line up with TRBD2. V shed 5 bases and J 6 bases; nucleotides not matched to a gene: 9. Germline CDR1 SGHTA, CDR2 FQGNSA. This CDR3 is 15 amino acids long. The CDR3 DNA reads TGTGCCAGCAGCGAAGAGCGGGGGCCCAGCAATGAGCAGTTCTTC. Amino acids: CASSEERGPSNEQFF.

This clonotype was observed a few times. The V and J genes are TRBV20-1 and TRBJ1-2; D possibly corresponds to TRBD1 (6 bases). The germline CDR1 and CDR2 sequences are DFQATT and SNEGSKA (reference sequence). This CDR3 has 12 residues. Trimming took 5 bases from V and 13 from J, leaving 20 bases between them. In nucleotides, the CDR3 is TGCAGTGCTCCCCGACAGGCAACGTTTGTCACCTTC. It yields the protein CSAPRQATFVTF.

The V gene is TRBV5-1, the J gene TRBJ2-2; D not certain. The CDR3 has 11 residues. V lost 1 base to trimming and J lost 7 bases, with 2 bases between them. Per the germline V gene, CDR1 is SGHRS and CDR2 is YFSETQ. The CDR3 sequence is CASSLHGELFF. The CDR3 nucleotides read TGCGCCAGCAGCTTGCACGGGGAGCTGTTTTTT.

This clonotype was observed a handful of times. The CDR3 nucleotides are TGTGCCAGCAGCGAGCGTAGCACAGATACGCAGTATTTT. Translating gives CASSERSTDTQYF. The rearrangement uses TRBV6-4 and TRBJ2-3; D remains unclear. Germline loops: CDR1 MRHNA, CDR2 SNTAGT. V gave up 6 bases and J gave up 0 bases, with 7 bases separating them. This CDR3 comprises 13 residues.

There are a few counts of this clonotype. The chain links TRBV7-9 to TRBJ2-7; 8 bases align to TRBD1. The CDR3 loop spans 13 amino acids. CDR1 and CDR2 from the germline V gene are SEHNR and FQNEAQ (reference sequence). The trim removed 5 bases at V and 7 bases at J, leaving 7 bases unmatched. The CDR3 nucleotides read TGTGCCAGCAGCCCTCGGACAGGGTCGGAGCAGTACGTC. This translates into CASSPRTGSEQYV.

The chain uses TRBV7-9 and TRBJ1-2; 10 nucleotides agree with TRBD1. The V gene end was trimmed by 0 bases and the J gene end by 7 bases; junction bases not matched to a gene: 2. Germline CDR1 reads SEHNR; CDR2 reads FQNEAQ (reference sequence). This CDR3 is 14 amino acids long. In DNA, the CDR3 is TGTGCCAGCAGCTTAGCGGGGACAGGGGCTGGCTACACCTTC. It is translated as CASSLAGTGAGYTF.